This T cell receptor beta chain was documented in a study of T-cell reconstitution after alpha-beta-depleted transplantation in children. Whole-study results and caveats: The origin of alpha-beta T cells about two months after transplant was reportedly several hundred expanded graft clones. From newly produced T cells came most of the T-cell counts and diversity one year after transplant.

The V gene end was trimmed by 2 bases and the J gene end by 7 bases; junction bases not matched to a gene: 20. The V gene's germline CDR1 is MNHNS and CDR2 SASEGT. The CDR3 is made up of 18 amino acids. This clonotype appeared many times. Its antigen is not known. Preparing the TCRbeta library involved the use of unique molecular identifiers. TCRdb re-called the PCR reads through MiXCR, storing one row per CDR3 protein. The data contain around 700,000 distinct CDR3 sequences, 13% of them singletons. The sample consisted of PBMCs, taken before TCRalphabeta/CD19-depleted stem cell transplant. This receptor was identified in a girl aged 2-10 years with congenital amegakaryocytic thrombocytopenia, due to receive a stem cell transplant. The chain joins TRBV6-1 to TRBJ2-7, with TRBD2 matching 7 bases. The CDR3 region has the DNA TGTGCCAGCAGTGAACCTTCGGCGGATTGGGGAGGGGAGCTGGAGCAGTACTTC. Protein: CASSEPSADWGGELEQYF.